Included here is one TCR beta chain sequence, with context. The antigen is not known. No patient had autoimmune disease or received systemic immunosuppression. Samples were taken at baseline and on day 1 of cycles 4 and 7. The CDR3 has 16 amino acids. The trim removed 3 bases at V and 8 bases at J, leaving 10 bases unmatched. Per the germline V gene, CDR1 is KGHSH and CDR2 is LQKENI. TCRdb keeps only in-frame clones here, not all; method: immunoSEQ multiplex PCR. The table has 72,000 or so clones, roughly 87% seen once. These data are taken from a study of OX40 agonist ivuxolimab in advanced cancers. Study-wide results and caveats: Nonresponders, in some cases, also had low normalized T-cell clonal expansion. Among the lowest peripheral clonal expansion occurred in 0.1-3.0 mg/kg partial responders.

The chain recombines TRBV18 with TRBJ2-1; 10 nucleotides line up with TRBD2. This TCR came from an adult with an advanced solid tumor such as melanoma, head and neck, liver or kidney cancer. The material sequenced was CD4+ or CD8+ T cells sorted from blood, taken in a trial of the OX40 agonist ivuxolimab. The CDR3 loop reads CASSPPASGRWDEQFF. The CDR3, as DNA: TGTGCCAGCTCACCTCCGGCTAGCGGGAGATGGGATGAGCAGTTCTTC.